This T cell receptor (beta chain) was recorded in a study of molecular identifiers for immune sequencing clone quantification. The CDR3 sequence is 19 residues long. The V end was cut by 2 bases, the J end by 3 bases, with 20 bases between. Per the germline V gene, CDR1 is LGHNA and CDR2 is YSLEER. There are many counts of this clonotype. TCRdb fed the PCR reads into MiXCR, producing one record per CDR3 protein. Of under 600,000 distinct CDR3 sequences in the sample, 20% to 25% were seen once. The sequenced sample was naive CD8+ T cells from blood, with Jurkat cell RNA spiked in. Subset in this sample: FACS-sorted CD8+CD4-CCR7+CD45RA+ naive T cells. The receptor comes from a human donor in good health. Some libraries in this study had Jurkat cell RNA spiked in. The chain employs TRBV4-3 and TRBJ1-6, with D possibly matching TRBD1 (5 bases). CDR3: CASSQSWGPSTVYNSPLHF. The CDR3 coding sequence is TGCGCCAGCAGCCAAAGCTGGGGCCCGTCGACAGTCTATAATTCACCCCTCCACTTT.